This record concerns one T cell receptor (beta chain) sequence. Its antigen remains unidentified. This sample was included in a study of cytomegalovirus exposure and HLA in healthy donors. Findings and caveats of the study: In a later analysis, specific HLA alleles were associated with some 16,000 TCR beta sequences at a 0.05 false discovery rate.

The CDR3 is 14 amino acids. Trimming removed 7 bases from V and 2 bases from J; junction bases left unmatched: 4. Germline V gives CDR1 LGHNA, CDR2 YNFKEQ. 13 Jbeta primers and 60 Vbeta primers were used for the PCR. Measured with immunoSEQ multiplex PCR; TCRdb has only the in-frame clones, and not every one. The data contain 95,000 to 150,000 clones, over 75% of them singletons. The genes are TRBV4-2 and TRBJ2-7, with 11 bases identical to TRBD2. Material for sequencing was PBMCs. The sequence was obtained from a woman aged 18-30 years in good health and CMV-seronegative. The CDR3 is CASTSGGPTYEQYF. The CDR3 bases are TGTGCCAGCACTAGCGGGGGGCCTACCTACGAGCAGTACTTC.